These 4 T cell receptor beta chains were all obtained from the same sample, sequenced in a study of blood T cell repertoires in COVID-19. Some clones are missing from TCRdb's copy, which holds only in-frame ones; the method was immunoSEQ multiplex PCR. The sample includes fewer than 30,000 clones, 85% to 90% seen only once; the top ten take more than 20%. Sequencing was carried out using peripheral blood. The source is a human donor in a cohort sampled during active COVID-19.

This chain links TRBV12-3 or TRBV12-4 with TRBJ1-1, with D possibly being TRBD1 (5 bases). Between the trimmed V and J ends, which lost 2 bases and 10 bases, there was a span of 8 bases. The CDR3 sequence is 11 residues long. The CDR3 is CASSLRGGAFF. The CDR3 nucleotides are TGTGCCAGCAGTTTACGGGGGGGAGCTTTCTTT.

This clone was counted a few times. This rearrangement joins TRBV13 to TRBJ2-1; weak D call: TRBD1 (5 bases). The CDR3 is 14 residues long. V was cut by 4 bases and J by 4 bases, with 11 bases left in between. Germline lookup yields CDR1 PRHDT and CDR2 FYEKMQ (reference sequence). CDR3 region: CASSWRQNYNEQFF. The DNA of the CDR3 is TGTGCCAGCAGCTGGAGACAGAATTACAATGAGCAGTTCTTC.

The DNA of the CDR3 is TGTGCCAGCAGTCTACAGGGGCGGTATAATTCACCCCTCCACTTT. Amino acid sequence: CASSLQGRYNSPLHF. The rearrangement links TRBV27 to TRBJ1-6; 7 bases are a match to TRBD1. The CDR3 is made up of 15 amino acids. Germline V lookup: CDR1 MNHEY, CDR2 SMNVEV (reference sequence). Germline trimming cut 5 bases from V and 4 bases from J; bases unmatched to any gene: 5.

The chain carries TRBV29-1 and TRBJ1-1; no definite D call. V was cut by 4 bases and J by 1 base, with 7 bases left in between. Germline V CDR1 and CDR2: SQVTM, ANQGSEA. The CDR3 loop spans 12 amino acids. The CDR3 DNA reads TGCAGCGTTGTTGGCTCGAACACTGAAGCTTTCTTT. This gives the protein CSVVGSNTEAFF.